The clone carrying this TCR beta chain appeared many times. The sample belongs to a study of T cells after yellow fever vaccination. TCRdb reprocessed the 5' RACE reads via MiXCR and lists one record per CDR3 protein. The sample has tens of thousands of distinct CDR3 sequences; 4.5% are singletons. Findings and caveats of the study: Any FACS-sorted repertoire could hold abundant clonotypes that contaminate it from the bulk population. The secondary response was weaker but peaked faster, day 5 versus 15.

The sample in question was PBMCs, either bulk or a sorted T-cell subset (CD4+, CD8+, memory, or dextramer-sorted; not recorded which), obtained on the day of the yellow fever booster vaccination. The clonotype originates from a man between 18 and 35 years old who received the YFV17D yellow fever vaccine.

The CDR3 region is CASSLAGRSDTQYF. The CDR3 nucleotides read TGTGCCAGCAGCTTAGCGGGGAGGTCAGATACGCAGTATTTT. The chain links TRBV7-2 to TRBJ2-3; tentative D call: TRBD2 (6 bases). V lost 0 bases to trimming and J lost 4 bases, with 8 bases between them. The germline V gene encodes CDR1 SGHTA and CDR2 FQGNSA. This CDR3 spans 14 amino acids. Drawing the rest from reference TRBV7-2 and TRBJ2-3, the complete variable domain is GAGVSQSPSNKVTEKGKDVELRCDPISGHTALYWYRQSLGQGLEFLIYFQGNSAPDKSGLPSDRFSAERTGGSVSTLTIQRTQQEDSAVYLCASSLAGRSDTQYFGPGTRLTVL.